This is a list of T cell receptor beta chains from one sample in a study of response to subunit inactivated influenza vaccine. Each CDR3 protein gets one entry after TCRdb re-called the RT-PCR reads with MiXCR. The data hold roughly 540,000 distinct CDR3 sequences, with roughly 23% observed a single time. This sample also belongs to another study, concerning T cells expressing NK-cell markers.

Source: CD4+ T cells sorted from PBMCs, taken roughly 12 days after vaccination. These receptors were taken from a man in his fifties or sixties who received an inactivated influenza vaccine. Each CDR3 is given with its conserved first and last residue. D genes are given only for firm matches. Some rows mark clone size as missing; the rest say once, few, many or name a class of expanded clone.

CDR3nt,CDR3aa,abundance,d_gene,v_gene,j_gene
TGCAGTGCTAGAGAGGCCAGGGGGGCGAGGGGCTACACCTTC,CSAREARGARGYTF,few,TRBD1,TRBV20-1,TRBJ1-2
TGTGCCAGCAGGGTAGGAGTAGGAATCTACGAGCAGTACTTC,CASRVGVGIYEQYF,.,.,TRBV6-1,TRBJ2-7
TGCAGTGCTAGTGGGTGGGGGAAGGGCAATCAGCCCCAGCATTTT,CSASGWGKGNQPQHF,few,.,TRBV20-1,TRBJ1-5
TGCAGCGTTCGCGGGAGGGCCTTAGAGACCCAGTACTTC,CSVRGRALETQYF,few,TRBD2,TRBV29-1,TRBJ2-5
TGTGCCAGCAGCCAAGGTACGGGTGGCTACACCTTC,CASSQGTGGYTF,.,.,TRBV3-1,TRBJ1-2
TGCAGTGCTAGGGACAATACGCAGTATTTT,CSARDNTQYF,few,.,TRBV20-1,TRBJ2-3
TGCGCCAGCAGCTTGGTTGGGGGGGGACGTGGAGAGACCCAGTACTTC,CASSLVGGGRGETQYF,.,TRBD2,TRBV5-1,TRBJ2-5
TGTGCCATCACACAAGACCCGAATTCACCCCTCCACTTT,CAITQDPNSPLHF,few,.,TRBV10-3,TRBJ1-6
TGTGCCAGCAGCTTGAGGCAGGAGAGCAATCAGCCCCAGCATTTT,CASSLRQESNQPQHF,.,.,TRBV5-5,TRBJ1-5
TGTGCCAGCAATTCATTTGCCTCTGGAAACACCATATATTTT,CASNSFASGNTIYF,few,.,TRBV7-2,TRBJ1-3
TGCAGTGCCCAGGGGACTAGCGGGAAACAAGAGACCCAGTACTTC,CSAQGTSGKQETQYF,.,TRBD2,TRBV20-1,TRBJ2-5
TGTGCCAGCACTGCCGGGGCCAGGGGGTACTACGAGCAGTACTTC,CASTAGARGYYEQYF,.,TRBD1,TRBV10-3,TRBJ2-7
TGCAGTGCTAGCAGGGGGACCTACGAGCAGTACTTC,CSASRGTYEQYF,few,TRBD1,TRBV20-1,TRBJ2-7
TGTGCCAGCAGGGCCGGGGGATACGAGCAGTACTTC,CASRAGGYEQYF,.,.,TRBV12-3/TRBV12-4,TRBJ2-7
TGCGCCAGCAGCCTACATGAGCGATCCTACGAGCAGTACTTC,CASSLHERSYEQYF,.,.,TRBV4-3,TRBJ2-7
TGTGCCAGCAGCCGGCCGGGGACACCTACCGGGGAGCTGTTTTTT,CASSRPGTPTGELFF,.,.,TRBV5-6,TRBJ2-2
TGTGCCAGCAGCGTAGCGGTAAGCTCCTACAATGAGCAGTTCTTC,CASSVAVSSYNEQFF,.,.,TRBV9,TRBJ2-1